One sample yielded the 8 T cell receptor beta chains listed below, sequenced in a study of T cells in localized non-small cell lung cancer. TCRdb keeps only in-frame clones here, not all; method: immunoSEQ multiplex PCR. The data show about 59,000 clones, with just over 90% seen just once and about 20% held by the top ten. Sequencing was performed on peripheral blood, taken before any cancer treatment. These receptors were obtained from a man between 35 and 75 years old with stage I lung adenocarcinoma.

The J gene is TRBJ2-7, the V gene TRBV15, with 10 bases fitting TRBD1. Looked up from germline, CDR1 is LNHNV and CDR2 is YYDKDF (reference sequence). The CDR3 consists of 15 residues. Unmatched junction bases numbered 8, after V lost 4 bases and J lost 5 bases. CDR3 in amino acids: CATSKGTGESHEQYF. The CDR3, as DNA: TGTGCCACCAGCAAGGGGACAGGGGAGTCTCACGAGCAGTACTTC. The full variable domain, with the rest looked up from reference TRBV15 and TRBJ2-7, is DAMVIQNPRYQVTQFGKPVTLSCSQTLNHNVMYWYQQKSSQAPKLLFHYYDKDFNNEADTPDNFQSRRPNTSFCFLDIRSPGLGDTAMYLCATSKGTGESHEQYFGPGTRLTVT.

The V and J genes are TRBV28 and TRBJ1-2, with D perhaps matching TRBD1 (6 bases). Germline V lookup: CDR1 MDHEN, CDR2 SYDVKM. This CDR3 spans 14 amino acids. Trimming cost V 7 bases and J 4 bases, with 16 bases left between them. The CDR3 here is CASITSGTFYGYTF. Written as DNA, the CDR3 is TGTGCCAGCATCACCTCGGGGACATTCTATGGCTACACCTTC.

The J gene is TRBJ2-3, the V gene TRBV7-8, with TRBD2 as a possible D gene (6 bases). Trimming pared 5 bases from V and 3 bases from J, leaving 24 bases between. This CDR3 is 18 amino acids long. Per germline, CDR1 SGHVS and CDR2 FQNEAQ. The CDR3 here is CASSARPLSGVFTDTQYF. In nucleotides, the CDR3 is TGTGCCAGCAGCGCCCGCCCCTTGTCGGGAGTTTTTACAGATACGCAGTATTTT.

This clone was picked up one time. This chain uses TRBV5-4 with TRBJ2-1; 11 positions agree with TRBD2. Trimming removed 3 bases from V and 11 bases from J; junction bases left unmatched: 10. Per the germline V gene, CDR1 is SGHNT and CDR2 is YYREEE (reference sequence). The CDR3 is 15 amino acids. Here the CDR3 reads CASSSTSGSTTKQFF. CDR3 nucleotides: TGTGCCAGCAGCTCCACTAGCGGGAGCACGACGAAGCAGTTCTTC.

The V gene is TRBV27, the J gene TRBJ2-1; TRBD2 matches at 12 bases. J lost 9 bases, V lost 8 bases, and 8 bases had no gene match. Germline CDR1 and CDR2: MNHEY and SMNVEV (reference sequence). The CDR3 is 14 amino acids. CDR3 sequence (DNA): TGTGCCAGCGGCGGACTAGCGGGATCGACTGAGCAGTTCTTC. This gives the protein CASGGLAGSTEQFF.

The chain uses TRBV18 and TRBJ2-1; 7 bases are a match to TRBD1. V was pared by 6 bases and J by 5 bases, with 10 bases of the junction left unmatched. CDR1 is KGHSH, CDR2 LQKENI, per germline. The CDR3 is 15 residues long. In nucleotides, the CDR3 is TGTGCCAGCTCGCCGGGACAGTTAATCCACAATGAGCAGTTCTTC. Its protein product is CASSPGQLIHNEQFF.

The chain employs TRBV9 and TRBJ2-1; TRBD2 aligns across 8 bases. This CDR3 contains 16 residues. Trimming cost V 2 bases and J 4 bases; bases outside gene matches: 8. Germline V lookup: CDR1 SGDLS, CDR2 YYNGEE. The CDR3 DNA sequence: TGTGCCAGCAGCGTCACCTGGCGGGAGGTTTACAATGAGCAGTTCTTC. Its translation is CASSVTWREVYNEQFF.

This sequence joins TRBV11-1 and TRBJ2-2; TRBD1 matches 7 bases. Germline values: CDR1 SGHAT, CDR2 FQDESV (reference sequence). Trimming removed 5 bases from V and 2 bases from J; junction bases left unmatched: 11. The CDR3 is 17 residues long. The CDR3 loop is CASSLPWGQSNTGELFF. The CDR3 DNA is TGTGCCAGCAGCCTGCCCTGGGGACAGTCAAACACCGGGGAGCTGTTTTTT.